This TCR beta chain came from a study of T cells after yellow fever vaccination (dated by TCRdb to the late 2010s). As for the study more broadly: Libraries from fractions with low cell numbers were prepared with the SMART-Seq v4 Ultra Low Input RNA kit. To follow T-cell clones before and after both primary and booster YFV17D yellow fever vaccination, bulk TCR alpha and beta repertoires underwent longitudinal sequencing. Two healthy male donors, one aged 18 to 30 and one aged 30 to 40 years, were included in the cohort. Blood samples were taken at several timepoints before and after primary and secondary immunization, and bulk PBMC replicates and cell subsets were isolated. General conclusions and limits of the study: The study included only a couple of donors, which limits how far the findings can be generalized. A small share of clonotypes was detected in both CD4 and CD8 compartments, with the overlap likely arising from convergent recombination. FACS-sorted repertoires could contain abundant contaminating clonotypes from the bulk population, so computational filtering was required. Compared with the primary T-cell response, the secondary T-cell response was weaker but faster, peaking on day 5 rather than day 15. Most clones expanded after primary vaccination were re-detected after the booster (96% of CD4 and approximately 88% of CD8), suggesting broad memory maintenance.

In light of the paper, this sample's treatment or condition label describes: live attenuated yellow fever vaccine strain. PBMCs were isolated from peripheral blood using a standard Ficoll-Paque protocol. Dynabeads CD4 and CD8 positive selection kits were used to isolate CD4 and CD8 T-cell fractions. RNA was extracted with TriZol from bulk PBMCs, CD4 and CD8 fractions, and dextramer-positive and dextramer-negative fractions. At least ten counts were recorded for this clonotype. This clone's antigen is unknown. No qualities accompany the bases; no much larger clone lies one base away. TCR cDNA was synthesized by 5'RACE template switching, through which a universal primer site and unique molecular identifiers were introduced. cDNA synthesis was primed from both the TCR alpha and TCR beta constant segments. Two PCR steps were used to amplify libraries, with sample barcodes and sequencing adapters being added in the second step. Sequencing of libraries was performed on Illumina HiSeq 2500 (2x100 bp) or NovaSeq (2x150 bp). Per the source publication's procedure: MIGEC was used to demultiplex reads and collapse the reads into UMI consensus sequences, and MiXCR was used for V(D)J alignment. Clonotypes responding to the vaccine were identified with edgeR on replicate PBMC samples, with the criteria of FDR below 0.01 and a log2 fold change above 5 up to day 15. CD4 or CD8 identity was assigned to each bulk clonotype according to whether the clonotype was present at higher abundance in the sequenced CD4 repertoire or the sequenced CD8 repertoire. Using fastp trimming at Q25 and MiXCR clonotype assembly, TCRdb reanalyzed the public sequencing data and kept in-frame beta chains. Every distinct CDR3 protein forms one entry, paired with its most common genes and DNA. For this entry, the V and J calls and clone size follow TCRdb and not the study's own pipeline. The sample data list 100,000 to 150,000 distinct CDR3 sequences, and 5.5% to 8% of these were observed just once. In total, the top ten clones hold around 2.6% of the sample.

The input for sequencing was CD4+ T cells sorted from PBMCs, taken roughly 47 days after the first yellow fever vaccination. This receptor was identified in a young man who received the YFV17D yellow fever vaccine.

CDR3 region: CASSPLDRTGELFF. The DNA sequence is TGTGCCAGCAGTCCCCTGGACCGCACCGGGGAGCTGTTTTTT. The receptor chain draws on TRBV12-3 or TRBV12-4 and TRBJ2-2, with no reliable assignment of the D segment. The CDR3 runs 14 amino acids, cysteine and phenylalanine included. CDR3 DNA only is kept here, 42 bases in frame from base 1. V is pared back by 5 bases and J by 4 bases, with 11 bases lying between the germline termini.